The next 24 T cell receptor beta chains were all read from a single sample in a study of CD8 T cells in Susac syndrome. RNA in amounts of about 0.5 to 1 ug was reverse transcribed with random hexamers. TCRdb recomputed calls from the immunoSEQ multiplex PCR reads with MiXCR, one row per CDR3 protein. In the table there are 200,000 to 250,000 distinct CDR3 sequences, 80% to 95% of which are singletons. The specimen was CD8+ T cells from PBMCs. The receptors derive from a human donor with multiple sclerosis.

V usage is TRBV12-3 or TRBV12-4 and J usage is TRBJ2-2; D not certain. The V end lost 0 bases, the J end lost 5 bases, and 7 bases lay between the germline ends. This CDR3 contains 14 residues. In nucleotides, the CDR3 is TGTGCCAGCAGTTTAGCGCGCAGTACCGGGGAGCTGTTTTTT. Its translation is CASSLARSTGELFF.

CDR3 loop: CASSWDRGIEQYF. For the CDR3, the DNA is TGTGCCAGCAGTTGGGACAGGGGGATTGAGCAGTACTTC. This sequence joins TRBV28 and TRBJ2-7; 11 bases align to TRBD1. The V segment lost 4 bases and the J segment 7 bases; nucleotides outside the gene matches: 3. This CDR3 has 13 amino acids. The germline CDR1 and CDR2 sequences are MDHEN and SYDVKM.

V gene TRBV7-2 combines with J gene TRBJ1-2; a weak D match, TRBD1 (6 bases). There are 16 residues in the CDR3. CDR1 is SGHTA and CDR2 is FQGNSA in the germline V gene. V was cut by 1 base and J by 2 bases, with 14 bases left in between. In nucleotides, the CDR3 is TGTGCCAGCAGCTTAGAAGGGGGACGCCAGAACTATGGCTACACCTTC. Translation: CASSLEGGRQNYGYTF.

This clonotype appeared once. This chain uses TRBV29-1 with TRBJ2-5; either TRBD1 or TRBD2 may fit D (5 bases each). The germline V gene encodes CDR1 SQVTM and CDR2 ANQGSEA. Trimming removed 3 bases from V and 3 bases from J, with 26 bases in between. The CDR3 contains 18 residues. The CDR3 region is CSVEGVGAGREIKETQYF. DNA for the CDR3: TGCAGCGTTGAGGGGGTTGGAGCAGGGAGAGAGATTAAAGAGACCCAGTACTTC.

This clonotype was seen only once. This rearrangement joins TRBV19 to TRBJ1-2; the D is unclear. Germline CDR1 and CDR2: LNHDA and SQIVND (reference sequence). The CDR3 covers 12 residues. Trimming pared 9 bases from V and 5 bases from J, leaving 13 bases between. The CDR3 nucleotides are TGTGCCAGCAGCAACGCCAATTATGGCTACACCTTC. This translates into CASSNANYGYTF.

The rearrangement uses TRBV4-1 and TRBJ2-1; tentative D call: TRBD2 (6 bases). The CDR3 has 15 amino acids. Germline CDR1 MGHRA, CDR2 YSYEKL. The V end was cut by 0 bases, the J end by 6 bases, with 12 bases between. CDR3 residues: CASSQDGGPGNEQFF. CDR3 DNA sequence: TGCGCCAGCAGCCAAGATGGAGGGCCGGGCAATGAGCAGTTCTTC.

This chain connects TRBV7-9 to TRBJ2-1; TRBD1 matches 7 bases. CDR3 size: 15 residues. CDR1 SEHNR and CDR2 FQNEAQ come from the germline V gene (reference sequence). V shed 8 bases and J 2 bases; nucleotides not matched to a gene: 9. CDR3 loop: CASGSRDRTYNEQFF. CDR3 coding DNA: TGTGCCAGCGGCTCCCGGGACAGAACCTACAATGAGCAGTTCTTC.

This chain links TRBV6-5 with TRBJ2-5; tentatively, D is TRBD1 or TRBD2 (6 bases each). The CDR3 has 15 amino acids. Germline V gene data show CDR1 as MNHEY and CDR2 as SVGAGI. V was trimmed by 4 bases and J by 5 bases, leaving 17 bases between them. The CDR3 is CASSSQMDGGETQYF. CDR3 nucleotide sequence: TGTGCCAGCAGTTCACAAATGGACGGGGGCGAGACCCAGTACTTC.

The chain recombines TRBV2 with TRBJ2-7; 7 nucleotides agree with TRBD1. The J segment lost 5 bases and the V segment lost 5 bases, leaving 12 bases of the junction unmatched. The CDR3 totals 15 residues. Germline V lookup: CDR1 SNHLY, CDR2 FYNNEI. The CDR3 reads CASSPPDRVYHEQYF. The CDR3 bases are TGTGCCAGCAGTCCCCCCGACAGGGTGTACCACGAGCAGTACTTC.

The CDR3 protein is CASSQDRAGVGNEQFF. The CDR3 nucleotides read TGCGCCAGCAGCCAAGATCGAGCGGGGGTGGGGAATGAGCAGTTCTTC. The rearrangement links TRBV4-3 to TRBJ2-1, with 8 bases matching TRBD2. Germline CDR1 reads LGHNA; CDR2 reads YSLEER. This CDR3 has 16 residues. With 0 bases clipped from V and 7 bases from J, the junction kept 8 bases outside the gene matches.

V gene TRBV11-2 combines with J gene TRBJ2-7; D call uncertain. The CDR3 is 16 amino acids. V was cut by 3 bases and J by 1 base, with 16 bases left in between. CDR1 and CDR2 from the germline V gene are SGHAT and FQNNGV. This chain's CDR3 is CASSLFLLEGSYEQYF. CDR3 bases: TGTGCCAGCAGCTTGTTTCTCTTGGAAGGGTCCTACGAGCAGTACTTC. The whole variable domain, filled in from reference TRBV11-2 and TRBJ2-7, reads EAGVAQSPRYKIIEKRQSVAFWCNPISGHATLYWYQQILGQGPKLLIQFQNNGVVDDSQLPKDRFSAERLKGVDSTLKIQPAKLEDSAVYLCASSLFLLEGSYEQYFGPGTRLTVT.

The CDR3 nucleotides are TGTGCCAGCAGCTTTGGCAGGGACTATGGCTACACCTTC. It is translated as CASSFGRDYGYTF. The V and J genes are TRBV5-6 and TRBJ1-2, with TRBD1 as a possible D gene (5 bases). CDR3 length: 13 amino acids. V was trimmed by 2 bases and J by 3 bases, leaving 8 bases between them. The germline V gene has CDR1 SGHDT and CDR2 YYEEEE.

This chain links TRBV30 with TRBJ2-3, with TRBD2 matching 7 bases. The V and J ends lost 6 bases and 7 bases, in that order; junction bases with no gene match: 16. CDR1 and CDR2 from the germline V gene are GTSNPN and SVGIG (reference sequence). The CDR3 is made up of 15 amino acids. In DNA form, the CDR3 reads TGTGCCTGCTTCCCTGGGGACTATAGAGGATATACGCAGTATTTT. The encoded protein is CACFPGDYRGYTQYF.

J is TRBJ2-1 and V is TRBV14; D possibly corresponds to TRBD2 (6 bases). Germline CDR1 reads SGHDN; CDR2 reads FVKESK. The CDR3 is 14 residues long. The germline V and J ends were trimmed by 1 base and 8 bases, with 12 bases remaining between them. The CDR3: CASSQGLGSDEQFF. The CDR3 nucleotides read TGTGCCAGCAGCCAAGGACTAGGGAGCGATGAGCAGTTCTTC.

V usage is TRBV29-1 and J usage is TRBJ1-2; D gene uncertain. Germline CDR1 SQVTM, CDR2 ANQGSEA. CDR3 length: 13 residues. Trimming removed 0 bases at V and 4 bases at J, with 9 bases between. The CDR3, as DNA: TGCAGCGTTGAAGACTCTCAGCTCTATGGCTACACCTTC. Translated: CSVEDSQLYGYTF.

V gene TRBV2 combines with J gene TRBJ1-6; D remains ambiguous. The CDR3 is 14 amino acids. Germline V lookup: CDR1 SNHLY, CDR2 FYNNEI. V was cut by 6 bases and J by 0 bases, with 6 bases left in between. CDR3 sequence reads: CASRLLSYNSPLHF. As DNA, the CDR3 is TGTGCCAGCAGATTACTCTCCTATAATTCACCCCTCCACTTT. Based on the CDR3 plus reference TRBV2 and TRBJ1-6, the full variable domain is EPEVTQTPSHQVTQMGQEVILRCVPISNHLYFYWYRQILGQKVEFLVSFYNNEISEKSEIFDDQFSVERPDGSNFTLKIRSTKLEDSAMYFCASRLLSYNSPLHFGNGTRLTVT.

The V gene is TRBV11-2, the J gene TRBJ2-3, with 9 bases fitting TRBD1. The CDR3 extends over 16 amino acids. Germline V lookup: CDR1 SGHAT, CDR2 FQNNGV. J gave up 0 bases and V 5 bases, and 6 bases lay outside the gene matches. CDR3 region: CASSLRTGASTDTQYF. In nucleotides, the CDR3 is TGTGCCAGCAGCCTCCGGACAGGGGCTAGCACAGATACGCAGTATTTT.

The CDR3 sequence: CAWSGGVGNQPQHF. DNA for the CDR3: TGTGCCTGGAGTGGGGGGGTTGGCAATCAGCCCCAGCATTTT. The chain links TRBV30 to TRBJ1-5; TRBD1 might be the D (5 bases). V lost 1 base to trimming and J lost 2 bases, with 9 bases between them. The germline V gene has CDR1 GTSNPN and CDR2 SVGIG (reference sequence). The CDR3 length is 14 residues.

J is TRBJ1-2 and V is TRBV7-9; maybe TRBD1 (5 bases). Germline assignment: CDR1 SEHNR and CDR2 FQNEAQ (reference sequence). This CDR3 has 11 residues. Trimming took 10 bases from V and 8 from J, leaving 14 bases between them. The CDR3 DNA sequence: TGTGCCACCACTACAGGAGACGGCTACACCTTC. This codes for CATTTGDGYTF.

The CDR3 sequence: CASRSFGEGPHGELFF. CDR3 bases: TGTGCCAGCCGGTCCTTCGGGGAGGGCCCTCACGGGGAGCTGTTTTTT. This rearrangement joins TRBV12-3 or TRBV12-4 to TRBJ2-2; the match to TRBD2 covers 7 bases. CDR3 length equals 16 residues. The trim removed 8 bases at V and 7 bases at J, leaving 16 bases unmatched.

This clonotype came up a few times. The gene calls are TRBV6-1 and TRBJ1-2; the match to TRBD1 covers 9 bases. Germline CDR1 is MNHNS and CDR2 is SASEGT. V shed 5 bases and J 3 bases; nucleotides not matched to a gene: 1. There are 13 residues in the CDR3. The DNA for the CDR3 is TGTGCCAGCAGTACAGGGGGCGACTATGGCTACACCTTC. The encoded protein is CASSTGGDYGYTF.

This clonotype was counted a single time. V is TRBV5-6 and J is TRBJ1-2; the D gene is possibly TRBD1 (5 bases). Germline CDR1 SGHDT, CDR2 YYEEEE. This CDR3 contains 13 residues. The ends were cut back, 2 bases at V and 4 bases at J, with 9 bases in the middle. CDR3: CASSLGETYGYTF. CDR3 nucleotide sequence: TGTGCCAGCAGCTTAGGGGAGACCTATGGCTACACCTTC.

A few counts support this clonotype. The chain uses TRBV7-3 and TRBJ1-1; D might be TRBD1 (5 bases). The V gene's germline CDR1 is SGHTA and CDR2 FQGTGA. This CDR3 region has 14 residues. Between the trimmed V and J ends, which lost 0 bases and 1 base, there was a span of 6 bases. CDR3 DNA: TGTGCCAGCAGCTTAACGGGGGGGAACACTGAAGCTTTCTTT. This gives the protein CASSLTGGNTEAFF.

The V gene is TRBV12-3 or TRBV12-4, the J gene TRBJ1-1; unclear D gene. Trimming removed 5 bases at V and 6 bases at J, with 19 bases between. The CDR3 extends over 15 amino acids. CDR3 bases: TGTGCCAGCAGTCGGGCGGTTCGAGGAGGTGCTGAAGCTTTCTTT. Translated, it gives CASSRAVRGGAEAFF.